This T cell receptor (beta chain) is from a study of cytomegalovirus exposure and HLA in healthy donors (dated by TCRdb to about 2017). Background on the whole study: According to an earlier analysis of a few hundred of the donors, about 190 million T cells yielded 95 million to 140 million unique TCR beta sequences and about 280 Gb of sequence data. Roughly five DR-DQ haplotypes were treated as single units for association and clustering because of strong linkage in the cohort. Donor age, sex, ethnicity and CMV serostatus were compiled together with the repertoire data. Besides the first cohort of about 730 subjects, a separate validation cohort made up of 120 different subjects was used. The study profiled the T cell repertoires of about 640 subjects by immunosequencing and related them to cytomegalovirus serostatus. Among 398 genotyped donors of the cohort, an average of around 240,000 unique TCR beta nucleotide sequences were sequenced per donor, roughly a sixth of them non-productive. Genome-wide SNP genotypes for about 65% of the 666 donors were used in a later genetic analysis, which treated that subset as a discovery cohort. The study aimed to test whether cataloging public T cell receptors could reveal signatures of past pathogen exposure. An early release covering around 630 HLA-typed donors comprised about 300 gigabases of sequencing data and 85 million to 100 million unique TCR sequences. In a later analysis, previously published TCR beta repertoires from more than 500 donors were re-analyzed and high-resolution HLA genotyping was added so that TCR occurrence patterns could be studied. Both class I and class II loci were covered by HLA typing, at four-digit resolution. All discovery cohort repertoires had been generated on a single sequencing platform. Typing coverage varied by locus: roughly 629-640 donors for A, B, C, DRB1 and DQB1; 500 to 550 for DQA1; approximately 610 for DPA1; around 450 for DPB1. The genetic ancestry cluster associated with self-reported Caucasian donors included over 80% of the roughly 400 genotyped donors. An earlier analysis of more than 450 of the donors used high-throughput TCR beta sequencing to judge whether each TCR beta V gene segment behaved as functional or pseudogenic. The study combined high-throughput TCR immunosequencing, statistical association of individual TCRs with disease status, and machine learning to predict cytomegalovirus infection status. The later analysis used no new phenotypic data to find candidate immune exposures, relying instead on TCR beta sequences and their occurrence across donors. Overall study results and their limits: In a later genetic analysis, fewer N-insertions in productive TCRs were reported among donors in an Asian-associated ancestry cluster than the roughly 700-donor mean. Because counts were too low, some 17 rarely observed V segments, including chromosome 9 orphons, were left out of the earlier analysis of roughly 600 of the donors. In vitro tests confirmed that a few of the cytomegalovirus-associated TCR beta chains recognize cytomegalovirus antigens. A total of fewer than 200 TCR beta chains were listed by the study as associated with cytomegalovirus. Because some donors lacked HLA typing at each locus, the association tests relied only on the typed subset. This cohort had only TCR beta chains sequenced, and the lack of alpha or paired-chain data limited which features could be detected. The classifier was reported to diagnose cytomegalovirus status with high specificity and sensitivity in both the original cohort and the validation cohort. Some IMGT-functional V segments, including TRBV6-2 and TRBV6-3, could not be told apart with the 87-base-pair reads, so those segments were excluded. Most CMV-associated TCR beta chains appeared to be HLA-restricted in a later analysis, and the HLA associations seemed to be driven largely by CMV exposure. A later genetic analysis associated a missense DCLRE1C variant with V-gene and J-gene trimming of TCR beta chains, and an independent cohort replicated the association. A later analysis associated 17,000 or so TCR beta sequences with specific HLA alleles at a false discovery rate of 0.05. A further reported finding was that TCR beta sequences accurately predicted the HLA-A and HLA-B alleles for most subjects in the first cohort. A cluster of highly shared sequence variants was judged likely to be a technical artifact of the sequencing pipeline. When HLA alleles, especially DR and DQ, strongly co-occurred, attributing TCR associations to individual alleles was difficult. Broadly in line with IMGT annotations, most TCR beta V segments showed up in productive rearrangements about 90% or about 30% of the time in an earlier analysis of several hundred of the donors. According to the authors, the approach could potentially be generalized to other disease states and immunological phenotypes. In a later analysis, the rate of TCR association differed among HLA loci, with DRB1 alleles having the most associated TCRs and HLA-C alleles having the fewest. According to a later analysis, parvovirus B19, influenza, CMV and Epstein-Barr virus appeared linked to several top co-occurrence clusters. Most TCR sequences were seen in very few donors, while some public TCRs were found in many individuals. Sequencing depth was assumed to be roughly uniform across donors in the presence/absence analyses, though that assumption may not hold. Immune exposure information for the cohort was limited to CMV serostatus. Correlated functional status among segregating V segments might be attributable to linkage disequilibrium, but an unknown experimental factor could not be ruled out. In a later analysis, HLA-associated TCR beta chains were found to be more clonally expanded and to have lower generation probabilities than equally common non-associated chains.

V drops 0 bases and J drops 3 bases, leaving 12 bases in between. The CDR3 spans 15 residues, from the cysteine through the phenylalanine. The read is trimmed to its CDR3 DNA, 45 bases read in frame from base 1. According to the germline V gene, CDR1 reads SGHRS and CDR2 reads YFSETQ. The cohort was made up of 500 to 800 healthy bone marrow donors. All cohort members were sampled while nominally healthy, although unrecorded immune exposures were likely present. The donor tested CMV seronegative and was one of the 352 seronegative cohort members. Every donor gave a peripheral blood sample, and the peripheral blood mononuclear cells from that sample were used for TCR beta sequencing. The Qiagen DNeasy Blood Extraction Kit was used to extract genomic DNA from the blood cell samples. Receptors were amplified or captured by the immunoSEQ multiplex PCR assay. A mixture of 60 forward primers for TCR Vbeta segments and 13 reverse primers for TCR Jbeta segments was used in the multiplex PCR. The CDR3 region of rearranged TCR beta genes was amplified from genomic DNA with a multiplex PCR assay. Amplified TCR beta libraries were sequenced as 87-base-pair reads on the Illumina HiSeq System. In the paper's pipeline: A later analysis counted tens of millions of unique TCR beta chains across the 500 to 850 repertoires, and about 10 million of these chains were shared by at least two donors. To remove PCR and sequencing errors, raw reads were error-corrected and collapsed into unique sequences using a nearest-neighbor algorithm that merged closely related sequences. Alignment of CDR3 sequences to IMGT reference sequences was used to assign V, D and J gene segments. For a sequence to be retained, a match of at least six nucleotides to both a V gene segment and a J gene segment was required. A rearrangement was called productive if the CDR3 had no stop codons and remained in frame with V and J, and every other rearrangement was called non-productive. Following IMGT convention, CDR3 was defined as the stretch from the second conserved V-encoded cysteine to the conserved J-encoded phenylalanine. In an earlier analysis of approximately 590 of the donors, sequences lacking an unambiguous match to a single V gene segment were excluded. In an earlier analysis of 450 to 700 of the donors, V segments were called functional above 56.7% productive rearrangements and were called segregating when the between-donor standard deviation exceeded 5%. A statistical classification framework was built for diagnosing cytomegalovirus status from the catalog of TCR beta chain sequences. In a later analysis, V and J genes were assigned by comparing TCR nucleotide sequences against IMGT/GENE-DB human TR gene sequences. In a later analysis, CDR3 sequences and most-parsimonious VDJ recombination scenarios were assigned using the TCRdist pipeline. In a later analysis, every TCR beta chain was defined by the combination of its CDR3 amino acid sequence and its V-gene family, and reads without a unique V-gene family were dropped. A later analysis removed 500 to 600 highly shared, low-generation-probability nucleotide sequences to deal with suspected cross-contamination and a sequencing artifact. In a later analysis, a clonal expansion index for each public chain was calculated from normalized within-repertoire ranks of inferred template counts. A later analysis computed generation probabilities with a VDJ recombination model fitted to out-of-frame rearrangements, and checked the results against IGoR. Hypergeometric tests were used in a later analysis to score TCR-TCR, TCR-HLA and TCR-CMV co-occurrence, with a repertoire-size bias correction applied to the TCR pairs. To estimate false discovery rates, a later analysis permuted the HLA or CMV assignments 20 times. A later analysis grouped co-occurring TCRs with DBSCAN, adding TCRdist sequence similarity when clustering within HLA-allele-positive subsets. For co-occurrence clustering, repertoires with fewer than 30,000 or more than 120,000 public chains were excluded, along with about five repertoires with anomalous nucleotide sharing. TCRdb carries this immuneACCESS record with in-frame sequences only. Its versions omit some clonotypes, under half of them owing to an unresolved V gene in the studies checked, with the rest unexplained. The DNA was the basis for D and trimming; V, J and clone size are from that table. A total of about 180,000 clones appear in this sample, around 77% of them only once. The ten largest clones take up about 2.4% of the sample.

For this clone: Its cognate antigen has yet to be identified. Per-base quality was not reported, and no clone a single base away is much larger than it.

Material: PBMCs. This sequence uses TRBV5-1 and TRBJ1-1; the D gene remains uncertain. The origin of this receptor is a man between 60 and 70 years old in good health and CMV-seronegative. The CDR3: CASSLVGAKDTEAFF. The DNA is as follows: TGCGCCAGCAGCTTGGTGGGCGCCAAGGACACTGAAGCTTTCTTT.